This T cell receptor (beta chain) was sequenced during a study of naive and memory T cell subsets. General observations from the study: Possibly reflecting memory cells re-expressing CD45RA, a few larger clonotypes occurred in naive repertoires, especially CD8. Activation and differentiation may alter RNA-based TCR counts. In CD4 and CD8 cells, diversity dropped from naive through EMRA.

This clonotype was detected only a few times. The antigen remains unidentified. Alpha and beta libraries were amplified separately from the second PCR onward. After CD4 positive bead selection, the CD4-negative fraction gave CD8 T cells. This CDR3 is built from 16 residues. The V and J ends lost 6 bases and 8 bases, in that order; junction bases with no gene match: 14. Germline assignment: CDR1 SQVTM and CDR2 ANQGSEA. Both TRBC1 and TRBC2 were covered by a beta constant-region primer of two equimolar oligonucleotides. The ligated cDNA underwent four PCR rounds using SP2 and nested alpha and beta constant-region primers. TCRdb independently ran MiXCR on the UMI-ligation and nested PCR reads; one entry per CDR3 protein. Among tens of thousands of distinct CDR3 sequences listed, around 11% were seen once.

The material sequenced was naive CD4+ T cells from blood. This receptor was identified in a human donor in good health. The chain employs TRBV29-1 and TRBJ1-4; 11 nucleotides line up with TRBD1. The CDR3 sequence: CSVLPGQGGPGEKLFF. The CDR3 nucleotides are TGCAGCGTACTACCGGGACAGGGGGGACCCGGGGAAAAACTGTTTTTT.